The 18 T cell receptor beta chains presented below share a single source sample, sequenced in a study of CD8 T cells in ankylosing spondylitis. TCRdb used MiXCR to reprocess the 5' RACE reads, holding one entry per CDR3 protein. The sample gives roughly 240,000 distinct CDR3 sequences, 8% to 10% of which show up once; 4% to 5% is in the top ten. Sequenced: blood, either unsorted or a sorted T cell fraction (not recorded which). The receptors derive from a female donor with ankylosing spondylitis or in good health (not recorded which).

This clonotype has a count of ten or more. The chain uses TRBV20-1 and TRBJ2-7; 11 bases align to TRBD1. Germline V CDR1 and CDR2: DFQATT, SNEGSKA (reference sequence). The CDR3 totals 14 residues. J was trimmed by 2 bases and V by 3 bases; bases with no gene match: 3. This CDR3 reads CSARPGQGAYEQYF. The CDR3 coding sequence is TGCAGTGCTAGGCCGGGACAGGGGGCCTACGAGCAGTACTTC.

This clonotype was recorded at least ten times. This chain links TRBV12-3 or TRBV12-4 with TRBJ2-1; a possible D gene is TRBD1 (5 bases). The V end lost 3 bases, the J end lost 6 bases, and 6 bases lay between the germline ends. The CDR3 has 12 amino acids. The CDR3 loop reads CASSFDSNEQFF. The CDR3 DNA reads TGTGCCAGCAGTTTTGACAGCAATGAGCAGTTCTTC.

In its sample, this clonotype was seen many times. The chain combines TRBV28 with TRBJ2-6, with D unclear. Germline CDR1 is MDHEN and CDR2 is SYDVKM. V lost 4 bases to trimming and J lost 0 bases, with 7 bases between them. The CDR3 covers 15 residues. The CDR3 loop is CASSSHTSGANVLTF. The DNA of the CDR3 is TGTGCCAGCAGTTCCCACACCTCTGGGGCCAACGTCCTGACTTTC.

This clonotype was recorded many times. The chain employs TRBV7-9 and TRBJ2-3; 10 nucleotides match TRBD2. The germline V gene encodes CDR1 SEHNR and CDR2 FQNEAQ (reference sequence). The CDR3 length is 16 residues. V shed 1 base and J 3 bases; nucleotides not matched to a gene: 4. CDR3: CASSLVVSGRTDTQYF. The CDR3 DNA follows: TGTGCCAGCAGCTTAGTGGTTAGCGGGAGGACAGATACGCAGTATTTT.

This clonotype was counted many times. This sequence joins TRBV20-1 and TRBJ2-1, with TRBD2 identical over 8 bases. Germline loops: CDR1 DFQATT, CDR2 SNEGSKA (reference sequence). This CDR3 comprises 15 residues. The ends lost 1 base at V and 4 bases at J; junction bases unmatched: 6. CDR3 protein: CSARAASGSYNEQFF. The CDR3 DNA follows: TGCAGTGCTAGAGCGGCGAGCGGGAGTTACAATGAGCAGTTCTTC.

The sample holds a few counts of this clonotype. The genes are TRBV30 and TRBJ2-1; 10 bases agree with TRBD2. CDR1 is GTSNPN and CDR2 is SVGIG in the germline V gene (reference sequence). The length of the CDR3 is 17 residues. V was pared by 7 bases and J by 1 base, with 13 bases of the junction left unmatched. The CDR3 sequence is CASKRLAGVRSYNEQFF. The CDR3 coding sequence is TGTGCCTCCAAAAGGCTAGCGGGAGTCCGGTCCTACAATGAGCAGTTCTTC.

This clonotype was counted between two and nine times. This chain uses TRBV6-1 with TRBJ2-2, with D possibly being TRBD1 (7 bases). CDR3 length: 15 amino acids. V lost 4 bases, J lost 5 bases, and 14 bases lay in between. In germline, CDR1 is MNHNS, CDR2 SASEGT. This chain's CDR3 is CASSVGRGRTGELFF. DNA for the CDR3: TGTGCCAGCAGTGTGGGCAGGGGGAGGACCGGGGAGCTGTTTTTT.

This clonotype was observed many times. The J gene is TRBJ2-2, the V gene TRBV12-3 or TRBV12-4; 10 nucleotides align to TRBD2. The ends lost 5 bases at V and 0 bases at J; junction bases unmatched: 6. The CDR3 is 17 residues long. This chain's CDR3 is CASSRWTSGSNTGELFF. The CDR3 coding sequence is TGTGCCAGCAGTAGGTGGACTAGCGGTTCGAACACCGGGGAGCTGTTTTTT.

This clonotype was seen more than once but under ten times. V usage is TRBV2 and J usage is TRBJ2-5; 9 bases match TRBD1. Losses at the gene ends were 6 bases for V and 3 bases for J; bases not matched to a gene: 5. The CDR3 consists of 14 residues. CDR1 SNHLY and CDR2 FYNNEI come from the germline V gene. In DNA form, the CDR3 reads TGTGCCAGCAGAGCATGGACAGGGGAAGAGACCCAGTACTTC. It codes for CASRAWTGEETQYF.

This clonotype was detected ten times or more. The genes are TRBV6-5 and TRBJ1-2, with no clear D. Germline loops: CDR1 MNHEY, CDR2 SVGAGI. V was trimmed by 0 bases and J by 4 bases, leaving 9 bases between them. CDR3 length equals 14 residues. DNA for the CDR3: TGTGCCAGCAGTTACTCGGTGGCAGTCTATGGCTACACCTTC. This codes for CASSYSVAVYGYTF.

This clonotype appeared many times. The chain combines TRBV5-1 with TRBJ1-1, with 9 nucleotides matching TRBD1. The CDR3 is made up of 15 amino acids. The V gene end was trimmed by 6 bases and the J gene end by 1 base; junction bases not matched to a gene: 7. CDR1 is SGHRS and CDR2 is YFSETQ in the germline V gene. The CDR3 bases are TGCGCCAGCACAAGGCGGACAGGGGCGAACACTGAAGCTTTCTTT. It translates to CASTRRTGANTEAFF.

This clonotype was recorded at least ten times. The chain carries TRBV20-1 and TRBJ1-6, with D hard to call. The CDR3 is 13 residues long. V lost 3 bases to trimming and J lost 1 base, with 4 bases between them. Germline V gene lookup returns CDR1 DFQATT and CDR2 SNEGSKA (reference sequence). The CDR3 DNA sequence: TGCAGTGCTAGGGGATCCTATAATTCACCCCTCCACTTT. As protein: CSARGSYNSPLHF.

The sample holds many counts of this clonotype. The gene calls are TRBV2 and TRBJ2-7; 7 bases map to TRBD1. V lost 6 bases to trimming and J lost 5 bases; unmatched junction nucleotides: 7. Germline V gives CDR1 SNHLY, CDR2 FYNNEI. This CDR3 is 13 amino acids long. The CDR3 bases are TGTGCCAGCAGCGTTACAGGGGCCCACGAGCAGTACTTC. It codes for CASSVTGAHEQYF. Combining the CDR3 with reference TRBV2 and TRBJ2-7 gives the whole variable domain EPEVTQTPSHQVTQMGQEVILRCVPISNHLYFYWYRQILGQKVEFLVSFYNNEISEKSEIFDDQFSVERPDGSNFTLKIRSTKLEDSAMYFCASSVTGAHEQYFGPGTRLTVT.

This clonotype occurred many times. The rearrangement links TRBV5-5 to TRBJ1-1, with D unclear. Germline CDR1 reads SGHKS; CDR2 reads YYEKEE (reference sequence). Trimming stripped 4 bases from V and 1 base from J, with 11 bases between. This CDR3 is 14 amino acids long. The CDR3, as DNA: TGTGCCAGCAGCCCCGCCCTTTCGAACACTGAAGCTTTCTTT. This codes for CASSPALSNTEAFF.

A note on this clonotype: This may be a read error: a much more frequent sequence differs by one nucleotide. CDR3 DNA sequence: TGCAGCGTTGGGCGGACCAGCTCCTACGAGCAGTACTTC. This translates into CSVGRTSSYEQYF. The chain combines TRBV29-1 with TRBJ2-7; D gene uncertain. The CDR3 totals 13 residues. The germline gives CDR1 SQVTM, CDR2 ANQGSEA. Trimming took 4 bases from V and 0 from J, leaving 10 bases between them.

This clonotype was detected ten times or more. The chain has TRBV7-8 and TRBJ2-2, with D uncertain. This CDR3 is 15 amino acids long. V lost 0 bases to trimming and J lost 4 bases, with 9 bases between them. The germline V gene has CDR1 SGHVS and CDR2 FQNEAQ. The CDR3 sequence: CASSLAVGPTGELFF. CDR3 coding DNA: TGTGCCAGCAGCTTAGCGGTAGGGCCCACCGGGGAGCTGTTTTTT.

This clonotype was seen repeatedly, ten times or more. The rearrangement links TRBV6-5 to TRBJ1-1; a weak D match, TRBD1 (5 bases). Trimming pared 10 bases from V and 0 bases from J, leaving 12 bases between. The CDR3 runs to 13 residues. Per the germline V gene, CDR1 is MNHEY and CDR2 is SVGAGI. The CDR3 DNA reads TGTGCCACTAAGAGGGGCATGAACACTGAAGCTTTCTTT. This gives the protein CATKRGMNTEAFF.

In this sample, this clonotype turned up many times. The V and J genes are TRBV10-3 and TRBJ2-7; a possible D gene is TRBD1 (6 bases). The CDR3 totals 14 residues. The germline gives CDR1 ENHRY, CDR2 SYGVKD. The V end was cut by 3 bases, the J end by 3 bases, with 12 bases between. CDR3 in DNA: TGTGCCATCAGTGACCAGACAGGAAGCTACGAGCAGTACTTC. It translates to CAISDQTGSYEQYF.